This paragraph reports one TCR beta chain. Its antigen is not known. The data derive from a study of cytomegalovirus exposure and HLA in healthy donors. Study-wide context: Most donors, around 81% of 350 to 450 genotyped, fell in the Caucasian-associated ancestry cluster. Study-level findings and limits: Most TCR sequences were uncommon, yet certain public TCRs appeared in many donors. Per published reports, the classifier diagnosed cytomegalovirus status with high specificity and sensitivity. Owing to their indistinguishability, certain V segments, notably TRBV6-2 and TRBV6-3, were excluded.

The V end lost 2 bases, the J end lost 4 bases, and 11 bases lay between the germline ends. This CDR3 has 15 amino acids. Germline V gene sequence: CDR1 SGHAT, CDR2 FQNNGV. PCR primers comprised 60 Vbeta and 13 Jbeta primers. TCRdb keeps only in-frame clones here, not all; method: immunoSEQ multiplex PCR. The table shows about 190,000 clones, with more than 75% occurring only once. This sequence joins TRBV11-2 and TRBJ2-2; a weak D match, TRBD2 (6 bases). This TCR was recovered from a woman under 30 in good health and CMV-seronegative. Sequenced input: PBMCs. Written as DNA, the CDR3 is TGTGCCAGCAGCTTAAATAGCGGATCCACCGGGGAGCTGTTTTTT. As protein: CASSLNSGSTGELFF. The variable domain in full, with the rest retrieved from reference TRBV11-2 and TRBJ2-2, is EAGVAQSPRYKIIEKRQSVAFWCNPISGHATLYWYQQILGQGPKLLIQFQNNGVVDDSQLPKDRFSAERLKGVDSTLKIQPAKLEDSAVYLCASSLNSGSTGELFFGEGSRLTVL.